This TCR beta chain derives from a study of cytomegalovirus exposure and HLA in healthy donors. V shed 5 bases, J shed 13 bases, and the junction held 14 bases outside the gene matches. The CDR3 sequence is 15 residues long. Germline V gene lookup returns CDR1 MNHNS and CDR2 SASEGT. The PCR contained 60 Vbeta and 13 Jbeta primers. Here immunoSEQ multiplex PCR was the method, and the copy in TCRdb shows in-frame clones only, minus some. This table has about 85,000 clones, about 80% appearing once. Sequencing input: PBMCs. The chain links TRBV6-1 to TRBJ1-6; 7 bases agree with TRBD1. The clonotype comes from a woman aged 45-60 years in good health and CMV-seropositive. CDR3 nucleotides: TGTGCCAGCAGTAAAGTCGACAGGGCCGCTTCCCCCCTCCACTTT. Translation gives CASSKVDRAASPLHF.